Each of the 20 T cell receptor beta chains below was sequenced from the same sample in a study of T cell responses to AZD1222 COVID-19 vaccine. Only in-frame clones appear in the TCRdb table, and some are missing; sequencing was by immunoSEQ multiplex PCR. The table includes about 120,000 clones, about 90% detected once. The sequencing here drew on peripheral blood, taken on day 0 of AZD1222 vaccination. Every receptor here comes from an adult in good health.

The gene calls are TRBV5-6 and TRBJ2-7; D possibly corresponds to TRBD1 (5 bases). Trimming shortened V by 2 bases and J by 1 base, and 7 bases separated the two germline ends. CDR1 SGHDT and CDR2 YYEEEE come from the germline V gene. This CDR3 region has 13 residues. This chain's CDR3 is CASSLRGSYEQYF. As DNA, the CDR3 is TGTGCCAGCAGCTTAAGGGGATCCTACGAGCAGTACTTC.

The J gene is TRBJ1-3, the V gene TRBV5-1; TRBD1 agrees at 7 bases. The germline V gene encodes CDR1 SGHRS and CDR2 YFSETQ. V was clipped by 4 bases and J by 2 bases; unmatched bases: 3. This CDR3 has 14 amino acids. The CDR3 coding sequence is TGCGCCAGCAGCGGGGGGACAGCTGGAAACACCATATATTTT. Its translation is CASSGGTAGNTIYF.

V gene TRBV6-2 or TRBV6-3 combines with J gene TRBJ1-1; D ambiguous. Trimming removed 5 bases at V and 6 bases at J, with 16 bases between. The CDR3 is 14 residues long. Germline lookup yields CDR1 MNHEY and CDR2 SVGEGT. CDR3 protein: CASSTRRTGPEAFF. The CDR3 DNA reads TGTGCCAGCAGTACCCGACGGACCGGTCCTGAAGCTTTCTTT.

The chain joins TRBV27 to TRBJ2-7; no clear D gene. Per germline, CDR1 MNHEY and CDR2 SMNVEV (reference sequence). The CDR3 consists of 12 residues. The V gene lost 5 bases and the J gene lost 7 bases, with 12 bases spanning the gap. The chain's CDR3 is CASSDGRPEQYF. The CDR3 nucleotides are TGTGCCAGCAGTGACGGACGCCCTGAGCAGTACTTC.

This chain connects TRBV7-6 to TRBJ2-5; D may be TRBD2 (6 bases). This CDR3 has 16 amino acids. Per germline, CDR1 SGHVS and CDR2 FNYEAQ. Trimming shortened V by 0 bases and J by 2 bases, and 13 bases separated the two germline ends. CDR3 loop: CASSLAGLAVQETQYF. The CDR3 DNA reads TGTGCCAGCAGCTTAGCTGGGTTAGCGGTACAAGAGACCCAGTACTTC. Combining the CDR3 with reference TRBV7-6 and TRBJ2-5 gives the whole variable domain GAGVSQSPRYKVTKRGQDVALRCDPISGHVSLYWYRQALGQGPEFLTYFNYEAQQDKSGLPNDRFSAERPEGSISTLTIQRTEQRDSAMYRCASSLAGLAVQETQYFGPGTRLLVL.

This chain connects TRBV9 to TRBJ2-2; 9 bases align to TRBD2. The germline V gene encodes CDR1 SGDLS and CDR2 YYNGEE. V lost 3 bases and J lost 0; bases outside the gene matches: 6. This CDR3 is 17 amino acids long. The CDR3 DNA reads as TGTGCCAGCAGCGATCCTAGCGGGACGACGAACACCGGGGAGCTGTTTTTT. As protein: CASSDPSGTTNTGELFF.

The V and J genes are TRBV7-2 and TRBJ2-1; D gene ambiguous. CDR3 length: 17 residues. CDR1 and CDR2 from the germline V gene are SGHTA and FQGNSA. V dropped 5 bases and J dropped 5 bases, with 22 bases sitting between them. DNA of the CDR3: TGTGCCAGCAGCCCCCGCCGAGGTGAGAGGCTAAACAATGAGCAGTTCTTC. It codes for CASSPRRGERLNNEQFF.

This clone has just a few counts. This chain uses TRBV6-6 with TRBJ1-5, with a weak D call TRBD1 (6 bases). This CDR3 comprises 15 residues. CDR1 and CDR2 (germline): MNHNY, SVGAGI (reference sequence). V was cut by 7 bases and J by 0 bases, with 13 bases left in between. CDR3 nucleotides: TGTGCCAGCACCCGGTCGACAGGTAGCAATCAGCCCCAGCATTTT. It is translated as CASTRSTGSNQPQHF.

The V gene is TRBV11-2, the J gene TRBJ1-6, with TRBD1 identical over 8 bases. Germline V gene lookup returns CDR1 SGHAT and CDR2 FQNNGV. V was clipped by 5 bases and J by 9 bases; unmatched bases: 6. CDR3 length: 14 amino acids. DNA for the CDR3: TGTGCCAGCAGCCGATCGGACAGGGTTTCACCCCTCCACTTT. Translated: CASSRSDRVSPLHF.

This sequence joins TRBV3-1 (or the pseudogene TRBV3-2) and TRBJ2-7, with 8 bases fitting TRBD2. This CDR3 has 16 amino acids. With V trimmed by 0 bases and J by 4 bases, 8 bases remained unmatched. Germline CDR1 is LGHDT and CDR2 is YNNKEL (reference sequence). This chain's CDR3 is CASSQDGGTSWYEQYF. The DNA of the CDR3 is TGTGCCAGCAGCCAAGATGGTGGGACTAGTTGGTACGAGCAGTACTTC.

The chain has TRBV9 and TRBJ1-2; possibly TRBD1 for D (5 bases). The CDR3 runs 17 residues. V was pared by 1 base and J by 7 bases, with 23 bases between. Germline-derived CDR1 and CDR2 are SGDLS and YYNGEE. CDR3 coding DNA: TGTGCCAGCAGCGTAACGGGGGTTCGGGGTCTCCTTTTTGGCTACACCTTC. This encodes CASSVTGVRGLLFGYTF.

This chain uses TRBV9 with TRBJ1-3; no clear D. CDR3 size: 12 residues. Trimming took 0 bases from V and 6 from J, leaving 4 bases between them. Per the germline V gene, CDR1 is SGDLS and CDR2 is YYNGEE. CDR3 loop: CASSVEENTIYF. The CDR3 bases are TGTGCCAGCAGCGTAGAAGAAAACACCATATATTTT.

The chain combines TRBV9 with TRBJ1-2; 9 bases are shared with TRBD1. With 3 bases clipped from V and 5 bases from J, the junction kept 8 bases outside the gene matches. This CDR3 region has 15 residues. The germline V gene has CDR1 SGDLS and CDR2 YYNGEE. The CDR3 DNA reads as TGTGCCAGCAGCGGAGACAGGGGGGACTTATATGGCTACACCTTC. Translating gives CASSGDRGDLYGYTF.

The CDR3 nucleotides read TGTGCCAGCAGCTGGAATTGGGGACCAAGCAACGAGCAGTACTTC. Protein sequence: CASSWNWGPSNEQYF. The gene calls are TRBV7-2 and TRBJ2-7; D is tentatively TRBD1 or TRBD2 (5 bases each). The CDR3 is made up of 15 amino acids. Trimming stripped 4 bases from V and 5 bases from J, with 18 bases between. In germline, CDR1 is SGHTA, CDR2 FQGNSA.

V is TRBV6-2 or TRBV6-3 and J is TRBJ1-6; perhaps TRBD1 as D (5 bases). The V end was cut by 0 bases, the J end by 9 bases, with 24 bases between. Looked up from germline, CDR1 is MNHEY and CDR2 is SVGEGT. The CDR3 runs to 19 residues. CDR3 amino acids: CASSYSSFRSEGPSSPLHF. DNA for the CDR3: TGTGCCAGCAGTTACTCGAGTTTCAGGTCCGAGGGGCCTAGTTCACCCCTCCACTTT.

The rearrangement links TRBV5-6 to TRBJ2-5; no firm D call. V lost 1 base and J lost 5, with 6 bases in between. CDR1 and CDR2 (germline): SGHDT, YYEEEE. The CDR3 is 12 residues long. Written as DNA, the CDR3 is TGTGCCAGCAGCTTGCCGGAGGAGACCCAGTACTTC. Protein product: CASSLPEETQYF.

The rearrangement joins TRBV5-5 to TRBJ1-5; D gene uncertain. The CDR3 covers 14 residues. V gave up 1 base and J gave up 1 base, with 6 bases separating them. Germline V CDR1 and CDR2: SGHKS, YYEKEE (reference sequence). CDR3 sequence reads: CASSLRRSNQPQHF. CDR3 nucleotide sequence: TGTGCCAGCAGCTTGCGGCGGAGCAATCAGCCCCAGCATTTT.

The chain links TRBV14 to TRBJ2-3, with D hard to call. The CDR3 runs 17 residues. The V gene's germline CDR1 is SGHDN and CDR2 FVKESK. Trimming pared 0 bases from V and 0 bases from J, leaving 13 bases between. The CDR3 protein is CASSQDHASTSTDTQYF. Written as DNA, the CDR3 is TGTGCCAGCAGCCAAGATCACGCCAGCACTAGCACAGATACGCAGTATTTT.

The J gene is TRBJ1-4, the V gene TRBV28; TRBD1 might be the D (5 bases). CDR3 size: 13 residues. Germline-derived CDR1 and CDR2 are MDHEN and SYDVKM. Trimming shortened V by 7 bases and J by 7 bases, and 13 bases separated the two germline ends. DNA for the CDR3: TGTGCCAGCATGAATAATGGGGGTGAAAAACTGTTTTTT. Translated, it gives CASMNNGGEKLFF.

The gene calls are TRBV2 and TRBJ2-3; no clear D. The V and J ends lost 7 bases and 1 base respectively, with 15 bases between them. This CDR3 comprises 15 residues. Germline V gene lookup returns CDR1 SNHLY and CDR2 FYNNEI. The CDR3, as DNA: TGTGCCAGCAAGTCTCGATTCGTAGGCACAGATACGCAGTATTTT. It translates to CASKSRFVGTDTQYF.